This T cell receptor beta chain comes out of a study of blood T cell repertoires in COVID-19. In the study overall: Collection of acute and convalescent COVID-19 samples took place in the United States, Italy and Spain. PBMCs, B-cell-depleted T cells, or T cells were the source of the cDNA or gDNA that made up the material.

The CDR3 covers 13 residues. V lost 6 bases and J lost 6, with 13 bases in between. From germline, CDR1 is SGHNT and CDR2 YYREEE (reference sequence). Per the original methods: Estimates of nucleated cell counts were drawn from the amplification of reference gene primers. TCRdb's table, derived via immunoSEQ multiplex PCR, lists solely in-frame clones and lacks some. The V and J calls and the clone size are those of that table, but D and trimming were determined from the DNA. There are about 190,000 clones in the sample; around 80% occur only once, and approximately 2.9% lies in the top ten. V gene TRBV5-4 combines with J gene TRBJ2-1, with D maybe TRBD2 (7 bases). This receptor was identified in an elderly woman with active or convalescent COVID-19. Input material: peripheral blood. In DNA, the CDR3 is TGTGCCAGCACCCCCGGGGGGCTCAATGAGCAGTTCTTC. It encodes CASTPGGLNEQFF.